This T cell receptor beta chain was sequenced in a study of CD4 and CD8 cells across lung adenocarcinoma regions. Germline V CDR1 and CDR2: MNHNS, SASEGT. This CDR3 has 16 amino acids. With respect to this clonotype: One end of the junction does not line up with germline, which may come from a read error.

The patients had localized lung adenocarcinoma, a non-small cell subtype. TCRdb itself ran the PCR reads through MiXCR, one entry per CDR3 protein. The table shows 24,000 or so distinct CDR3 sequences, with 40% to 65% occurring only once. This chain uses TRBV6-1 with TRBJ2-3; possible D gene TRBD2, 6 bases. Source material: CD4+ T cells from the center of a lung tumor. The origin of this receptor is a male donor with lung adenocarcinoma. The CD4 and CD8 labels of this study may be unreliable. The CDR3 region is CASSDQGGTAKDMQYF. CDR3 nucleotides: TGTGCCAGCAGTGACCAGGGCGGGACGGCCAAAGATATGCAGTATTTC.